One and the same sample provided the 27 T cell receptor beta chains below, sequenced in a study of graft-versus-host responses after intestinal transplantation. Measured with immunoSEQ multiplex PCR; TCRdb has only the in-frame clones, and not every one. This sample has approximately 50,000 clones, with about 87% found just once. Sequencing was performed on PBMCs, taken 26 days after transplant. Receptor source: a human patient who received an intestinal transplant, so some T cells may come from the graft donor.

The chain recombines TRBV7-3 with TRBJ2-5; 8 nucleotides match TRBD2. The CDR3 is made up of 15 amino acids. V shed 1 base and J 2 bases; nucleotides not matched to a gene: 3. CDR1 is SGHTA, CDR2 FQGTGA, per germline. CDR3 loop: CASSLSGGWQETQYF. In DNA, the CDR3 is TGTGCCAGCAGCTTAAGCGGGGGGTGGCAAGAGACCCAGTACTTC.

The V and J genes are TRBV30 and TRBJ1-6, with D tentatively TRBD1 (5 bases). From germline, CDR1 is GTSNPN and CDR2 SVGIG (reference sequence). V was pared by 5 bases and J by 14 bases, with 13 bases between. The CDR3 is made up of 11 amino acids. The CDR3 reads CAWGQGGALHF. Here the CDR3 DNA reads TGTGCCTGGGGGCAAGGAGGGGCCCTCCACTTT.

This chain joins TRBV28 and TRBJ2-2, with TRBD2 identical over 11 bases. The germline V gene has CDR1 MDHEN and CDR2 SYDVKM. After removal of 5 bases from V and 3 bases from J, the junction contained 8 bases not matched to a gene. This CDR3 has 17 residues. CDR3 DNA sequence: TGTGCCAGCAGTATGACTAGCGGGGAGCCCGACACCGGGGAGCTGTTTTTT. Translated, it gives CASSMTSGEPDTGELFF.

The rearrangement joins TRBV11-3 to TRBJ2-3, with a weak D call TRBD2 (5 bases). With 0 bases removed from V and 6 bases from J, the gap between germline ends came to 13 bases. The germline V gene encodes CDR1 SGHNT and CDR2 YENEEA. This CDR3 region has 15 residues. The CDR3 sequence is CASSLEQRWLDTQYF. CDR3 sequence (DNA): TGTGCCAGCAGCTTAGAGCAGCGGTGGCTTGATACGCAGTATTTT.

CDR3 nucleotides: TGTGCCAGCAGCGTACAGGGGACTGGAAACACCATATATTTT. Residues: CASSVQGTGNTIYF. The V and J genes are TRBV9 and TRBJ1-3; TRBD1 is a possible D gene (6 bases). The CDR3 covers 14 residues. Germline V CDR1 and CDR2: SGDLS, YYNGEE. Trimming removed 1 base from V and 2 bases from J, with 7 bases in between.

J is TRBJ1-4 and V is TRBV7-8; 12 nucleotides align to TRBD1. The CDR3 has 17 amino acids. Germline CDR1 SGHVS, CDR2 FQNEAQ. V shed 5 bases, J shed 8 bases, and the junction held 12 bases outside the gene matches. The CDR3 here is CASSANRDRGRREKLFF. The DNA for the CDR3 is TGTGCCAGCAGCGCCAACCGGGACAGGGGGCGGAGGGAAAAACTGTTTTTT.

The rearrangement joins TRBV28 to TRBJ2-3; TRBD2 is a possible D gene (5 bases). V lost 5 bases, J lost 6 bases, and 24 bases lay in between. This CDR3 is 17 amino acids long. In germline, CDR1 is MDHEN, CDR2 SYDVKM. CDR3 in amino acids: CASSRTSYTAAVDTQYF. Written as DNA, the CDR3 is TGTGCCAGCAGTCGTACCTCCTATACAGCAGCGGTCGATACGCAGTATTTT.

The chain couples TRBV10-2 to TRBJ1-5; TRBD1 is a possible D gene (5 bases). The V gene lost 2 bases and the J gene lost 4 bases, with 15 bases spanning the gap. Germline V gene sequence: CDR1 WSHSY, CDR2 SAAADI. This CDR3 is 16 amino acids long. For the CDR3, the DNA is TGCGCCAGCAGTGAGATGCGGGTGGGGGGGAATCAGCCCCAGCATTTT. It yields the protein CASSEMRVGGNQPQHF.

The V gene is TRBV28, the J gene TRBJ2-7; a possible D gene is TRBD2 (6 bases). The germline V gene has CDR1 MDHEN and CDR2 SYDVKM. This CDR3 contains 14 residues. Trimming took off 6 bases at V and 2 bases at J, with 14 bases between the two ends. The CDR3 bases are TGTGCCAGCAGCTTCTTTTGGAGGGCCTACGAGCAGTACTTC. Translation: CASSFFWRAYEQYF. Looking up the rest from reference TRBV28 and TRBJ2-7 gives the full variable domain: DVKVTQSSRYLVKRTGEKVFLECVQDMDHENMFWYRQDPGLGLRLIYFSYDVKMKEKGDIPEGYSVSREKKERFSLILESASTNQTSMYLCASSFFWRAYEQYFGPGTRLTVT.

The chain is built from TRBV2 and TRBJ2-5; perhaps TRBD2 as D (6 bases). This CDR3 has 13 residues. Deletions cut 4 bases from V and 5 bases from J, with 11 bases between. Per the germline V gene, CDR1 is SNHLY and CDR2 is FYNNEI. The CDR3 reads CASSGGVIETQYF. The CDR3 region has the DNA TGTGCCAGCAGTGGGGGGGTGATCGAGACCCAGTACTTC.

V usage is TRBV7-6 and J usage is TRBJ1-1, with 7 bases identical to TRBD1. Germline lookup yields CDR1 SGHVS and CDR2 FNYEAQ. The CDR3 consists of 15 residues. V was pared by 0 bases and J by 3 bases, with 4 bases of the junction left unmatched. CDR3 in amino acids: CASSLATGEDTEAFF. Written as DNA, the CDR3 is TGTGCCAGCAGCTTAGCTACAGGGGAGGACACTGAAGCTTTCTTT.

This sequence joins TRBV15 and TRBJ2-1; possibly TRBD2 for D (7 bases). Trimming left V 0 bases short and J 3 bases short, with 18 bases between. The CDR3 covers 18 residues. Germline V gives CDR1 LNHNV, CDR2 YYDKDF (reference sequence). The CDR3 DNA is TGTGCCACCAGCAGAGATCTTAGGGGGGGGTCAATCTACAATGAGCAGTTCTTC. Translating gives CATSRDLRGGSIYNEQFF.

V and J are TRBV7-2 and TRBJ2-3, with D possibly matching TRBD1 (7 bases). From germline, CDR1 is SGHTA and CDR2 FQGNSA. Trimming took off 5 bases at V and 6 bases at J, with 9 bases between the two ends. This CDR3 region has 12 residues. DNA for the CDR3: TGTGCCAGCAGCCCAGGGGGGGATACGCAGTATTTT. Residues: CASSPGGDTQYF.

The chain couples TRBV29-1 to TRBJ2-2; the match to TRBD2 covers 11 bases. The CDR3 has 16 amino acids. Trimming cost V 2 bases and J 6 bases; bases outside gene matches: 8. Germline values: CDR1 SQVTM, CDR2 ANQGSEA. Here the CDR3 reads CSVESRLAGSPGELFF. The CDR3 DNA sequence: TGCAGCGTTGAATCCCGACTAGCGGGGAGTCCCGGGGAGCTGTTTTTT.

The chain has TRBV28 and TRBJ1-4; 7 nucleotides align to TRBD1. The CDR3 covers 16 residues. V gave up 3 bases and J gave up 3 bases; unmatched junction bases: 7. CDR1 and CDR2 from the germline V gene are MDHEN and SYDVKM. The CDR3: CASSLGPGQPNEKLFF. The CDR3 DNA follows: TGTGCCAGCAGTTTGGGCCCGGGACAGCCTAATGAAAAACTGTTTTTT.

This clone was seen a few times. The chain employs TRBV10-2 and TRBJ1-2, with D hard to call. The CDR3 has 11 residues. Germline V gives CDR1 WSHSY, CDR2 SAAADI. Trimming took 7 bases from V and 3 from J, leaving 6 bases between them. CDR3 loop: CASTGDYGYTF. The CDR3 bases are TGCGCCAGCACGGGTGACTATGGCTACACCTTC.

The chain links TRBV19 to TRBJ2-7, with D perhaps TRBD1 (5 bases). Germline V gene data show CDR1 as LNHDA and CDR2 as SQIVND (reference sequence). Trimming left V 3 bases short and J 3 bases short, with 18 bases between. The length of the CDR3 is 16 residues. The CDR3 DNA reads TGTGCCAGTAGTATTATCCCGGACACCCCGATCTACGAGCAGTACTTC. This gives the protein CASSIIPDTPIYEQYF. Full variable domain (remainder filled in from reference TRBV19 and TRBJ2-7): DGGITQSPKYLFRKEGQNVTLSCEQNLNHDAMYWYRQDPGQGLRLIYYSQIVNDFQKGDIAEGYSVSREKKESFPLTVTSAQKNPTAFYLCASSIIPDTPIYEQYFGPGTRLTVT.

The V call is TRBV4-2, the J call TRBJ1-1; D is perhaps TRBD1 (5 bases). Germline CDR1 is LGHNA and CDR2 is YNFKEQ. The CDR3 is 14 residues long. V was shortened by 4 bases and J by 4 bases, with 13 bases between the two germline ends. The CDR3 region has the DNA TGTGCCAGCAGCCCCGTGGCCGGGGGCACTGAAGCTTTCTTT. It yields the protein CASSPVAGGTEAFF.

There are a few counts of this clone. The CDR3 coding sequence is TGTGCCAGCAGCCCAGCAGAAACGACTAGCGGGAGGTACATTCAGTACTTC. The encoded protein is CASSPAETTSGRYIQYF. The V gene is TRBV7-9, the J gene TRBJ2-7; 13 bases fit TRBD2. The DNA end favors TRBJ2-4, so the J call may be wrong. CDR1 and CDR2 (germline): SEHNR, FQNEAQ (reference sequence). This CDR3 contains 17 residues.

CDR3 sequence: CASSLAPKRENSYNSPLHF. In nucleotides, the CDR3 is TGTGCCAGCAGCTTAGCCCCAAAAAGGGAGAACTCCTATAATTCACCCCTCCACTTT. The chain is built from TRBV7-8 and TRBJ1-6, with D unresolved. The CDR3 runs to 19 residues. Trimming shortened V by 0 bases and J by 0 bases, and 15 bases separated the two germline ends. Germline V lookup: CDR1 SGHVS, CDR2 FQNEAQ. Using reference TRBV7-8 and TRBJ1-6 for the parts outside the CDR3, the full variable domain is GAGVSQSPRYKVAKRGQDVALRCDPISGHVSLFWYQQALGQGPEFLTYFQNEAQLDKSGLPSDRFFAERPEGSVSTLKIQRTQQEDSAVYLCASSLAPKRENSYNSPLHFGNGTRLTVT.

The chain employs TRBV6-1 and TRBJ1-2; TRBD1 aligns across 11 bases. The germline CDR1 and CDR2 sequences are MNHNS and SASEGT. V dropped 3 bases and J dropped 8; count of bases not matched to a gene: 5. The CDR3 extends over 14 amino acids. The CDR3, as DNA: TGTGCCAGCAGTGAGACCGGGACAGGGGGGGGCTACACCTTC. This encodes CASSETGTGGGYTF.

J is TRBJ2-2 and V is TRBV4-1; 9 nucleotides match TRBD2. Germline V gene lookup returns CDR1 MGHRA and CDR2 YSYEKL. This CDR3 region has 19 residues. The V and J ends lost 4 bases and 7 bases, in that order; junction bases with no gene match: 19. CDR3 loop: CASSLPPHLGGGADGELFF. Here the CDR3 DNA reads TGCGCCAGCAGCCTTCCCCCGCATCTGGGCGGGGGGGCTGACGGGGAGCTGTTTTTT.

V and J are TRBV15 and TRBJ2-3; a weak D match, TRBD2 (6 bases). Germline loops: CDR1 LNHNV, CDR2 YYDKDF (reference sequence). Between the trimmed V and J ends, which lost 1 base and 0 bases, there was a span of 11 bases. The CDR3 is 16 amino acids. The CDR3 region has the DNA TGTGCCACCAGCAGAGGCCCCGGGGGAAGCACAGATACGCAGTATTTT. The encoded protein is CATSRGPGGSTDTQYF.

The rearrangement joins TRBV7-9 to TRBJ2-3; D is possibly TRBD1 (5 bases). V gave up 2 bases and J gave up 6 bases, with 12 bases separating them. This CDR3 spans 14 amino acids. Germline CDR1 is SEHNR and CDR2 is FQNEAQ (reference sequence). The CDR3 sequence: CASSLQGAGDTQYF. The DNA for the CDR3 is TGTGCCAGCAGCTTACAGGGCGCAGGGGATACGCAGTATTTT.

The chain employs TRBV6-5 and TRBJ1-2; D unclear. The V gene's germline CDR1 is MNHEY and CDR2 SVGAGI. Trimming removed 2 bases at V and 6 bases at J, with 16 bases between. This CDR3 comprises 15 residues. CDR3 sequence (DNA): TGTGCCAGCAGTTACGCAAGTCCGGGGTGGGATGGCTACACCTTC. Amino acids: CASSYASPGWDGYTF.

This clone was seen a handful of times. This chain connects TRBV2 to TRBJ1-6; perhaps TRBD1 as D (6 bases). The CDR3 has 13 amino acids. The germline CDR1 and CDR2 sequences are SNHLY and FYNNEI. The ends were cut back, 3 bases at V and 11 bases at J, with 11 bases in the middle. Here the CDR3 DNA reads TGTGCCAGCAGTGATCCTGGACAGACACCCCTCCACTTT. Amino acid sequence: CASSDPGQTPLHF.

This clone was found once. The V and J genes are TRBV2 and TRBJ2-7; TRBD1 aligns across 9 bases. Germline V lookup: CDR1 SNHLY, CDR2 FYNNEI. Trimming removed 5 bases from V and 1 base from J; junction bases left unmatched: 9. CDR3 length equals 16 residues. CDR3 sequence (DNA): TGTGCCAGCAGTCGGGACAGGGAGGATCCTTCCTACGAGCAGTACTTC. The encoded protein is CASSRDREDPSYEQYF.